There are a few counts of the clone carrying this T cell receptor beta chain. Original methodology: Quantification of nucleated cells was approximated via reference gene primer amplification. Produced via immunoSEQ multiplex PCR; TCRdb's table is partial and in-frame only. The V and J calls and clone size come from that table; D and trimming were worked out from the DNA. The sample comprises approximately 260,000 clones, 85% of which are singletons, and 5% to 8% rests with the top ten. These data come from a study of blood T cell repertoires in COVID-19. Study overall: PBMCs, B-cell-depleted T cells, or T cells provided the cDNA or gDNA that made up the material.

The cohort comprised adults aged roughly 18 to 95 years residing in some 24 US areas. Participants were placed into cohorts based on the clinical history they reported. Sequenced material: PBMCs or T cells enriched from blood (not recorded which). This clonotype originated in a woman in her 50s who had been exposed to COVID-19.

This chain's CDR3 is CASSATSGIADTQYF. CDR3 nucleotide sequence: TGTGCCAGCAGTGCGACTAGCGGAATCGCAGATACGCAGTATTTT. This chain uses TRBV25-1 with TRBJ2-3, with 9 positions matching TRBD2. Per the germline V gene, CDR1 is MGHDK and CDR2 is SYGVNS. Trimming cost V 4 bases and J 4 bases; bases outside gene matches: 6. The length of the CDR3 is 15 residues.